Many counts were recorded for the clone carrying this T cell receptor (beta chain). TCRdb reprocessed the 5' RACE reads via MiXCR and lists one record per CDR3 protein. The data show around 83,000 distinct CDR3 sequences, 10% seen once. This record belongs to a study of early T cells in non-severe SARS-CoV-2 infection. The wider study: Chains were unpaired, as sequencing was done on bulk RNA from unsorted whole blood.

Germline trimming cut 0 bases from V and 8 bases from J; bases unmatched to any gene: 10. Germline CDR1 LGHNA, CDR2 YNFKEQ. CDR3 length equals 17 residues. Sequenced material: whole blood, taken at baseline. The TCR sequence derives from an adult who was a healthcare worker with PCR-confirmed SARS-CoV-2 infection or an uninfected control (not recorded which). This chain joins TRBV4-2 and TRBJ2-4, with 10 positions matching TRBD2. The CDR3 nucleotides are TGTGCCAGCAGCCAAGAGGGGCAGCGGGAGGGCGGGGACATTCAGTACTTC. As protein: CASSQEGQREGGDIQYF.